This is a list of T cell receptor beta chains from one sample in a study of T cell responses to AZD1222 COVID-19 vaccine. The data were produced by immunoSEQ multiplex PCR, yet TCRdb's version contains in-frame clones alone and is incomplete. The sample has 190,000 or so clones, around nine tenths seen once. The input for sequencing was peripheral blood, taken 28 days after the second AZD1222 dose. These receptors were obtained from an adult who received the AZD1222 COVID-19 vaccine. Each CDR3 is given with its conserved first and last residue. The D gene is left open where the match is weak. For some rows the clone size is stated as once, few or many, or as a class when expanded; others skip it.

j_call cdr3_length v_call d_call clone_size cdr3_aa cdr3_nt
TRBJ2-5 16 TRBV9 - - CASSVVGTPSRETQYF TGTGCCAGCAGCGTAGTCGGGACACCTTCTCGAGAGACCCAGTACTTC
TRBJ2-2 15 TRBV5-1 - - CASSWRAANTGELFF TGCGCCAGCAGCTGGCGGGCCGCGAACACCGGGGAGCTGTTTTTT
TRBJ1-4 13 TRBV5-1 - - CASSLEPAEKLFF TGCGCCAGCAGCTTGGAGCCAGCCGAAAAACTGTTTTTT
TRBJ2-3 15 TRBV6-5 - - CASKRGALGTDTQYF TGTGCCAGCAAAAGGGGGGCGCTAGGCACAGATACGCAGTATTTT
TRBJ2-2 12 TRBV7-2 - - CASSREPGELFF TGTGCCAGCTCCAGGGAGCCCGGGGAGCTGTTTTTT
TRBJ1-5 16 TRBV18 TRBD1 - CASSPGTGGAGQPQHF TGTGCCAGCTCACCGGGGACAGGGGGCGCAGGTCAGCCCCAGCATTTT
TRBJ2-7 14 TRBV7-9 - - CASSLAQGKAAQYF TGTGCCAGCAGCTTAGCCCAGGGAAAGGCTGCGCAGTACTTC
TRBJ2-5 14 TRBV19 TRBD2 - CAGTPGRVQETQYF TGTGCCGGCACCCCCGGGAGGGTCCAAGAGACCCAGTACTTC
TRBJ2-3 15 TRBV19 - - CASSIQRRGTDTQYF TGTGCCAGTAGTATCCAACGGAGAGGGACAGATACGCAGTATTTT
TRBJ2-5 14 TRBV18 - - CASSPLSVQETQYF TGTGCCAGCTCACCACTGTCCGTTCAAGAGACCCAGTACTTC
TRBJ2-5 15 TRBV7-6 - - CASSDPTGEWETQYF TGTGCCAGCAGCGATCCGACGGGGGAATGGGAGACCCAGTACTTC
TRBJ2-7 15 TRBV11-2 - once CASARAGAGSYEQYF TGTGCCAGTGCCCGAGCGGGTGCGGGGTCCTACGAGCAGTACTTC
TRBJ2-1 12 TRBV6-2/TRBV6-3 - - CASRPGGDEQFF TGTGCCAGCAGACCTGGGGGTGATGAGCAGTTCTTC
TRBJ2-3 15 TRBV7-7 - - CASSFGTSSTDTQYF TGTGCTAGCAGCTTCGGGACTTCTTCCACAGATACGCAGTATTTT
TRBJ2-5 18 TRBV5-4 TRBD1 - CAIGAPRQGRRGGETQYF TGTGCCATAGGGGCCCCCAGACAGGGGCGGAGGGGTGGGGAGACCCAGTACTTC
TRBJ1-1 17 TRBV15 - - CATSRDPGQRVNTEAFF TGTGCCACCAGCAGAGATCCGGGGCAACGGGTGAACACTGAAGCTTTCTTT
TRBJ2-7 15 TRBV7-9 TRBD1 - CASSRGQGDLREQYF TGTGCCAGCAGCCGGGGACAGGGGGACCTCCGGGAGCAGTACTTC
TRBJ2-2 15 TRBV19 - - CASSTLTGTTGELFF TGTGCCAGTAGCACACTCACAGGCACAACCGGGGAGCTGTTTTTT
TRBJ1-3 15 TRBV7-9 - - CASSEQGYSGNTIYF TGTGCCAGCTCCGAACAGGGATACTCCGGAAACACCATATATTTT
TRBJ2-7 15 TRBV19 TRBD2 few CASSRTSGNTYEQYF TGTGCCAGTAGCAGGACTAGCGGGAACACCTACGAGCAGTACTTC
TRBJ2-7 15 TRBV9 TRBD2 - CASSETSGRSYEQYF TGTGCCAGCAGTGAGACTAGCGGGAGAAGCTACGAGCAGTACTTC
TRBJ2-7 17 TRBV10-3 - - CATGAPRGQTQRPEQYF TGTGCCACAGGAGCCCCCCGAGGACAGACCCAAAGGCCCGAGCAGTACTTC
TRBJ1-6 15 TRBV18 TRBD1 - CASSPQGQGDSPLHF TGTGCCAGCTCACCCCAGGGACAGGGTGATTCACCCCTCCACTTT
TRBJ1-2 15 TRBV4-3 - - CASSQEYSPLVGYTF TGCGCCAGCAGCCAAGAGTACAGCCCCTTGGTAGGCTACACCTTC
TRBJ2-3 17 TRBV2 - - CASSPRGPSRSTDTQYF TGTGCCAGCAGTCCCCGGGGGCCCTCAAGGAGCACAGATACGCAGTATTTT
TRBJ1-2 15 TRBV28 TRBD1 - CASSLADRALYGYTF TGTGCCAGCAGTCTCGCGGACAGGGCCCTCTATGGCTACACCTTC
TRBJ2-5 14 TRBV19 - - CASRLQGSQETQYF TGTGCCAGTAGACTCCAGGGGTCCCAAGAAACCCAGTACTTC
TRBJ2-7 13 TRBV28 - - CASSLGTSYEQYF TGTGCCAGCAGTTTAGGAACCTCCTACGAGCAGTACTTC
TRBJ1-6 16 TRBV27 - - CASSLSDSPYNSPLHF TGTGCCAGCAGTTTATCGGACAGCCCCTATAATTCACCCCTCCACTTT
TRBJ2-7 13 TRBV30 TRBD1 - CAWSVQGTYEQYF TGTGCCTGGAGTGTACAGGGGACCTACGAGCAGTACTTC
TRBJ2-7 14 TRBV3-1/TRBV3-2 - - CASSQEKVRSEQYF TGTGCCAGCAGCCAAGAAAAGGTCCGGAGCGAGCAGTACTTC
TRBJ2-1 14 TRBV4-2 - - CASSQVGTNNEQFF TGTGCCAGCAGCCAAGTAGGGACCAACAATGAGCAGTTCTTC
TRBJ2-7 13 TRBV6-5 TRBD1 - CASRPGLRTGQYF TGTGCCAGCCGTCCGGGTCTGAGGACAGGGCAGTACTTC
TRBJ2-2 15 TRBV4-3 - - CASSQADADTGELFF TGCGCCAGCAGCCAAGCGGATGCGGACACCGGGGAGCTGTTTTTT
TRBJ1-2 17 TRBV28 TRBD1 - CASTQSGREEGAYGYTF TGTGCCAGCACCCAGAGCGGCAGGGAGGAGGGGGCCTATGGCTACACCTTC
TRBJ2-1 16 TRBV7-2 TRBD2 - CASSLGASGRVDEQFF TGTGCCAGCAGCTTAGGAGCTAGCGGGAGGGTGGATGAGCAGTTCTTC
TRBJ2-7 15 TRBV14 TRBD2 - CASSQRLAGVEEQYF TGTGCCAGCAGCCAACGACTAGCGGGAGTAGAGGAGCAGTACTTC
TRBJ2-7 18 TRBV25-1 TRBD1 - CASPDGIQGLKRFYEQYF TGTGCCAGTCCTGACGGGATACAGGGGCTGAAGCGTTTCTACGAGCAGTACTTC
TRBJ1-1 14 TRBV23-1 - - CASSQRGKAGRAFF TGCGCCAGCAGTCAAAGGGGGAAGGCAGGCCGGGCTTTCTTT
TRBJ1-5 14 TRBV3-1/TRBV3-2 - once CATQPKALEGPQHF TGTGCCACCCAGCCAAAGGCTCTCGAGGGGCCCCAGCATTTT
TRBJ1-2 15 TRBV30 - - CAWSPSGTPEEGYTF TGTGCCTGGAGTCCCTCCGGGACACCTGAGGAGGGCTACACCTTC
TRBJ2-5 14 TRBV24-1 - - CATSIGGPRETQYF TGTGCCACCTCGATCGGGGGCCCCCGCGAGACCCAGTACTTC
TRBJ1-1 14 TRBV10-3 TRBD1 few CAISADRGNTEAFF TGTGCCATCAGTGCGGACAGGGGGAACACTGAAGCTTTCTTT
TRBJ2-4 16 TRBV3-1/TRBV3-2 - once CASSHLRGLDKNIQYF TGTGCCAGCAGCCATCTGAGAGGGCTTGACAAAAACATTCAGTACTTC
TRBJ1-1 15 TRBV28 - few CASSFRVSGITEAFF TGTGCCAGCAGTTTTAGAGTATCTGGGATCACTGAAGCTTTCTTT
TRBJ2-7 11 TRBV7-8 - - CASEQGYEQYF TGTGCCAGCGAACAGGGTTACGAGCAGTACTTC
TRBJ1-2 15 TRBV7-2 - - CASSSYRQANYGYTF TGTGCCAGCAGCTCCTACCGCCAGGCTAACTATGGCTACACCTTC
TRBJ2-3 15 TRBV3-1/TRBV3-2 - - CASSSRGAGTDTQYF TGTGCCAGCAGCTCGCGAGGGGCGGGGACAGATACGCAGTATTTT
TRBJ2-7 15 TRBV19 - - CASSTRGSGEYEQYF TGTGCCAGTAGTACTCGCGGCTCAGGGGAATACGAGCAGTACTTC
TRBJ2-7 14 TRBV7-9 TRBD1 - CASSSRQGAYEQYF TGTGCCAGCAGCTCGCGGCAGGGGGCCTACGAGCAGTACTTC
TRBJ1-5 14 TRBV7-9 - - CASPLVGGNQPQHF TGTGCCAGCCCTCTTGTAGGCGGCAATCAGCCCCAGCATTTT
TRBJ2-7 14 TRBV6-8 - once CASSYSGVGDEQYF TGTGCCAGCAGTTACTCGGGAGTCGGGGACGAGCAGTACTTC
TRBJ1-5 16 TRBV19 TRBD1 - CASSIEGAGSNQPQHF TGTGCCAGTAGTATTGAGGGGGCAGGGAGCAATCAGCCCCAGCATTTT
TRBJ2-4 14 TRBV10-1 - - CASSRGVAKNIQYF TGCGCCAGCAGTAGGGGCGTAGCCAAAAACATTCAGTACTTC
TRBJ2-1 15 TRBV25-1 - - CATRSEDSQYNEQFF TGTGCCACCAGAAGCGAGGACTCCCAATACAATGAGCAGTTCTTC
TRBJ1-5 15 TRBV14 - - CASSQDGGSNQPQHF TGTGCCAGCAGCCAAGATGGGGGTAGCAATCAGCCCCAGCATTTT
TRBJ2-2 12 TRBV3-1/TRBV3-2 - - CASVTVTGELFF TGTGCCAGCGTGACGGTCACCGGGGAGCTGTTTTTT
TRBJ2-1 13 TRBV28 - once CASSPPQRNEQFF TGTGCCAGCAGTCCCCCCCAGAGGAATGAGCAGTTCTTC
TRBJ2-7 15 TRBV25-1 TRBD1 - CASSRTGANSYEQYF TGTGCCAGCAGTCGGACAGGGGCCAACTCCTACGAGCAGTACTTC